This T cell receptor beta chain was identified during a study of blood T cells in healthy people across ages. Together with a sample-barcoded 5' primer, a J-beta primer mix was included in a second PCR lasting roughly 6 to 12 cycles. TCRdb analysed the 5' RACE reads with MiXCR anew, one entry per CDR3 protein. The sample carries over 500,000 distinct CDR3 sequences, about 27% recorded once. With respect to this clonotype: Its antigen remains unidentified.

With 1 base removed from V and 6 bases from J, the gap between germline ends came to 10 bases. The CDR3 contains 13 residues. The V gene's germline CDR1 is DFQATT and CDR2 SNEGSKA (reference sequence). Study-level findings and limits: Correlation between TCR beta diversity and naive T cell percentage was strong.

This sample also appeared in a second study, on T cells of mothers and their children. As that study records: Related mother-child pairs shared marginally more repertoire than unrelated pairs, though not significantly.

This TCR came from a boy between 2 and 10 years old in good health. The sample was blood. The rearrangement links TRBV20-1 to TRBJ2-4; D remains unclear. This CDR3 is CSARVPPANIQYF. CDR3 DNA: TGCAGTGCTAGAGTCCCACCGGCAAACATTCAGTACTTC.